One and the same sample provided the 14 T cell receptor beta chains below, sequenced in a study of shared clonotypes between healthy human individuals. CD45RO-negative, CCR7-positively selected cells formed the naive CD8 fraction, excluding terminally differentiated effector memory CD45RA+ cells. Produced via immunoSEQ multiplex PCR; TCRdb's table is partial and in-frame only. This repertoire shows 560,000 or so clones, approximately 96% found once; its top ten account for 0.11%. Sequenced material: naive CD8+ T cells sorted from blood. The receptors shown here come from a woman younger than 45 in good health.

The genes are TRBV5-4 and TRBJ2-1; TRBD2 aligns across 12 bases. J was trimmed by 12 bases and V by 5 bases; bases with no gene match: 15. Germline CDR1 is SGHNT and CDR2 is YYREEE (reference sequence). The CDR3 is 16 residues long. The CDR3 DNA reads as TGTGCCAGCAGTTATGGACTAGCGGGACCCAACGGGGGGCAGTTCTTC. This encodes CASSYGLAGPNGGQFF.

V is TRBV6-5 and J is TRBJ2-1, with D perhaps TRBD1 (6 bases). Trimming left V 0 bases short and J 6 bases short, with 12 bases between. Germline V CDR1 and CDR2: MNHEY, SVGAGI. This CDR3 contains 15 residues. The CDR3 loop reads CASSYSVQGRNEQFF. DNA of the CDR3: TGTGCCAGCAGTTACTCTGTGCAGGGGCGCAATGAGCAGTTCTTC.

This chain joins TRBV7-9 and TRBJ2-2, with D hard to call. Germline lookup yields CDR1 SEHNR and CDR2 FQNEAQ (reference sequence). V lost 5 bases to trimming and J lost 6 bases, with 4 bases between them. The CDR3 loop spans 11 amino acids. The CDR3 bases are TGTGCCAGCAGCGAGTCCGGGGAGCTGTTTTTT. This sequence encodes CASSESGELFF.

This chain joins TRBV2 and TRBJ1-2, with 7 positions matching TRBD1. V gave up 9 bases and J gave up 8 bases; unmatched junction bases: 18. Germline V lookup: CDR1 SNHLY, CDR2 FYNNEI. CDR3 length equals 15 residues. CDR3: CARILRDSLFDGYTF. As DNA, the CDR3 is TGTGCCAGAATACTCCGGGACAGCTTGTTCGACGGCTACACCTTC.

The chain uses TRBV5-1 and TRBJ2-1, with a weak D call TRBD1 (5 bases). V dropped 0 bases and J dropped 8 bases, with 9 bases sitting between them. The germline V gene encodes CDR1 SGHRS and CDR2 YFSETQ. This CDR3 has 13 residues. This CDR3 reads CASSLDRGDEQFF. The CDR3 DNA follows: TGCGCCAGCAGCTTGGATAGGGGCGATGAGCAGTTCTTC.

This clone occurred a few times. J is TRBJ1-1 and V is TRBV7-2; a possible D gene is TRBD1 (6 bases). Germline-derived CDR1 and CDR2 are SGHTA and FQGNSA. This CDR3 is 16 amino acids long. V dropped 1 base and J dropped 0 bases, with 12 bases sitting between them. The CDR3 nucleotides read TGTGCCAGCAGCTTAGAGACAGGCCTCATGAACACTGAAGCTTTCTTT. Amino acids: CASSLETGLMNTEAFF. The variable domain in full, completed from reference TRBV7-2 and TRBJ1-1, reads GAGVSQSPSNKVTEKGKDVELRCDPISGHTALYWYRQSLGQGLEFLIYFQGNSAPDKSGLPSDRFSAERTGGSVSTLTIQRTQQEDSAVYLCASSLETGLMNTEAFFGQGTRLTVV.

V gene TRBV27 combines with J gene TRBJ2-1, with D possibly matching TRBD2 (6 bases). The CDR3 consists of 15 residues. Per the germline V gene, CDR1 is MNHEY and CDR2 is SMNVEV (reference sequence). The germline V and J ends were trimmed by 4 bases and 3 bases, with 13 bases remaining between them. The CDR3 is CASSSGGGIYNEQFF. As DNA, the CDR3 is TGTGCCAGCAGTTCAGGCGGCGGGATCTACAATGAGCAGTTCTTC.

The rearrangement uses TRBV19 and TRBJ1-1; perhaps TRBD1 as D (5 bases). V lost 5 bases and J lost 6, with 19 bases in between. There are 15 residues in the CDR3. Germline CDR1 is LNHDA and CDR2 is SQIVND (reference sequence). This CDR3 is CASSVEWGIDPEAFF. The DNA of the CDR3 is TGTGCCAGTAGTGTTGAATGGGGGATAGACCCTGAAGCTTTCTTT. The whole variable domain, filled in from reference TRBV19 and TRBJ1-1, reads DGGITQSPKYLFRKEGQNVTLSCEQNLNHDAMYWYRQDPGQGLRLIYYSQIVNDFQKGDIAEGYSVSREKKESFPLTVTSAQKNPTAFYLCASSVEWGIDPEAFFGQGTRLTVV.

The chain carries TRBV28 and TRBJ2-1; D is undetermined. V was trimmed by 6 bases and J by 5 bases, leaving 17 bases between them. This CDR3 spans 15 amino acids. Germline CDR1 MDHEN, CDR2 SYDVKM. CDR3: CASSPPDGYNNEQFF. CDR3 nucleotide sequence: TGTGCCAGCAGCCCCCCGGACGGGTATAACAATGAGCAGTTCTTC.

This clone was detected only once. This sequence joins TRBV19 and TRBJ1-5; D ambiguous. Per the germline V gene, CDR1 is LNHDA and CDR2 is SQIVND (reference sequence). The CDR3 spans 15 residues. Trimming pared 5 bases from V and 3 bases from J, leaving 14 bases between. CDR3 loop: CASSWGGRLNQPQHF. The CDR3 bases are TGTGCCAGTAGTTGGGGAGGTAGGCTCAATCAGCCCCAGCATTTT.

Concerning this clone itself: Other DNA variants within this sample encode the same CDR3. The chain uses TRBV7-9 and TRBJ1-1; maybe TRBD1 (5 bases). The CDR3 is 12 residues long. Germline CDR1 SEHNR, CDR2 FQNEAQ (reference sequence). Trimming removed 5 bases at V and 7 bases at J, with 11 bases between. CDR3 in amino acids: CASSPGQLEAFF. DNA for the CDR3: TGTGCCAGCAGCCCCGGACAACTTGAAGCTTTCTTT.

The chain uses TRBV5-1 and TRBJ2-3, with D unresolved. The CDR3 loop spans 16 amino acids. V was pared by 4 bases and J by 2 bases, with 17 bases between. The germline V gene has CDR1 SGHRS and CDR2 YFSETQ. This chain's CDR3 is CASSQTPWRTTDTQYF. The CDR3 coding sequence is TGCGCCAGCAGCCAGACACCCTGGCGGACCACAGATACGCAGTATTTT.

The J gene is TRBJ2-7, the V gene TRBV10-3; D unclear. Germline CDR1 ENHRY, CDR2 SYGVKD. The V gene lost 2 bases and the J gene lost 6 bases, with 11 bases spanning the gap. The CDR3 is made up of 13 amino acids. DNA of the CDR3: TGTGCCATCAGTGAGGACTTCTCCAGCGAGCAGTACTTC. Protein sequence: CAISEDFSSEQYF.

Of note for this clone: Other DNA sequences in the same sample also yield this CDR3. The chain's CDR3 is CASSLGASYEQYF. The CDR3 DNA sequence: TGTGCCAGCAGCCTCGGGGCCTCCTACGAGCAGTACTTC. This chain joins TRBV27 and TRBJ2-7; D is tentatively TRBD1 or TRBD2 (5 bases each). CDR1 is MNHEY, CDR2 SMNVEV, per germline (reference sequence). The CDR3 is 13 residues long. Between the trimmed V and J ends, which lost 6 bases and 0 bases, there was a span of 9 bases.